The clone carrying this T cell receptor (beta chain) was detected ten times or more. Making TCR beta cDNA involved approximately 0.5 ug total RNA and a constant-region primer. Modified slightly, ARM-PCR produced TCR beta libraries over three nested multiplex PCR rounds. TRBV1-TRBV30 forward and Cbeta reverse primers drove the first two approximately 10-cycle rounds. MiXCR, run by TCRdb on the multiplex PCR reads, gives a single entry per CDR3 protein. This table has 100,000 or so distinct CDR3 sequences, approximately 71% appearing once. Both RNA and DNA were isolated together from roughly 20-30 mg of bulk tissue that had not been sorted. The sample comes from a study of tumor-infiltrating lymphocytes in primary liver carcinoma. This CDR3 region has 12 residues. V lost 4 bases to trimming and J lost 11 bases; unmatched junction nucleotides: 4. In germline, CDR1 is MDHEN, CDR2 SYDVKM.

Sequencing was carried out using liver tumor tissue from sampling region 5. This sample's subset: tumor region T5, tumor centre. This chain uses TRBV28 with TRBJ2-5; 10 positions agree with TRBD1. The TCR was taken from a woman aged 60-70 years with primary liver carcinoma and hepatitis B virus infection. The chain's CDR3 is CASSSMDRGQYF. CDR3 sequence (DNA): TGTGCCAGCAGTTCGATGGACAGGGGGCAGTACTTC.